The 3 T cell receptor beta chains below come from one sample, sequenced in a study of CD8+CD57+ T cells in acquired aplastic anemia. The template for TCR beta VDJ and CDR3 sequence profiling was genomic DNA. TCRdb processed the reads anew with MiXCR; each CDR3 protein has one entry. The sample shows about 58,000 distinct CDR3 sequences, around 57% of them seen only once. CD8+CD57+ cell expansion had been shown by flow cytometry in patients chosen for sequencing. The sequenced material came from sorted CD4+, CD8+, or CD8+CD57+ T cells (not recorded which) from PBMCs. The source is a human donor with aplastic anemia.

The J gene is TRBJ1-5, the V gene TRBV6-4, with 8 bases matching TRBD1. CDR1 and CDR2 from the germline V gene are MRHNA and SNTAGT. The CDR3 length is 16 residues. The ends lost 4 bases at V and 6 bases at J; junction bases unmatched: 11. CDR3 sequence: CASSGGGQVGGQPQHF. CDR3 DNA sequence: TGTGCCAGCAGTGGGGGGGGACAGGTAGGCGGTCAGCCCCAGCATTTT.

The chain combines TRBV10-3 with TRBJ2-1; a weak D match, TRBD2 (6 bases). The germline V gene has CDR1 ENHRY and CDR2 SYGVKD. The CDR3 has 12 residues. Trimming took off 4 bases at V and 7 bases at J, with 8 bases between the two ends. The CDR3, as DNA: TGTGCCATCAGTGTGGAGGGAAATGAGCAGTTCTTC. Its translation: CAISVEGNEQFF.

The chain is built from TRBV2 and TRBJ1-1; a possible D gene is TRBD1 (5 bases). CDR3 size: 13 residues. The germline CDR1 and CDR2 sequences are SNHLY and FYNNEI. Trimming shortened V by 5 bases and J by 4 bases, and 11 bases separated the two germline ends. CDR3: CASSRGISTEAFF. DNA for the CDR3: TGTGCCAGCAGTAGGGGAATTAGCACTGAAGCTTTCTTT. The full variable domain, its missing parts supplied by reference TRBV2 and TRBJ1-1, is EPEVTQTPSHQVTQMGQEVILRCVPISNHLYFYWYRQILGQKVEFLVSFYNNEISEKSEIFDDQFSVERPDGSNFTLKIRSTKLEDSAMYFCASSRGISTEAFFGQGTRLTVV.